Shown below are 13 T cell receptor beta chains from a single sample sequenced in a study of human T cells and chemical hapten exposure. Indicated time point: pre-sensitization, week 0. Treatment here: therapeutic diphenylcyclopropenone sensitization with weekly scalp DPC. TCRdb fed the RACE reads into MiXCR, producing one record per CDR3 protein. The sample consists of around 300,000 distinct CDR3 sequences, about 7.7% of them appearing once. Sample: whole blood, taken in connection with sensitization to the hapten diphenylcyclopropenone (DPC). These receptors were collected from a man aged 18 to 35 with alopecia areata. Some clones in this sample may be carry-over from other donors' samples.

This clonotype was observed a handful of times. The CDR3 loop is CASSLDRGGYTDTQYF. The CDR3 region has the DNA TGCGCCAGCAGCTTGGATCGCGGGGGTTACACAGATACGCAGTATTTT. This chain links TRBV5-1 with TRBJ2-3, with TRBD2 matching 7 bases. CDR1 SGHRS and CDR2 YFSETQ come from the germline V gene. The CDR3 sequence is 16 residues long. The V and J ends lost 0 bases and 2 bases, in that order; junction bases with no gene match: 6. Drawing the rest from reference TRBV5-1 and TRBJ2-3, the complete variable domain is KAGVTQTPRYLIKTRGQQVTLSCSPISGHRSVSWYQQTPGQGLQFLFEYFSETQRNKGNFPGRFSGRQFSNSRSEMNVSTLELGDSALYLCASSLDRGGYTDTQYFGPGTRLTVL.

The gene calls are TRBV5-1 and TRBJ1-1, with 9 bases aligning to TRBD1. The germline gives CDR1 SGHRS, CDR2 YFSETQ. The trim removed 7 bases at V and 2 bases at J, leaving 3 bases unmatched. CDR3 size: 13 residues. CDR3 protein: CASGDRVNTEAFF. The CDR3 DNA sequence: TGCGCCAGCGGGGACAGGGTTAACACTGAAGCTTTCTTT.

This clonotype was seen a few times. In DNA form, the CDR3 reads TGTGCCAGCAGTCATGGACAGTTCTCTGGGGCCAACGTCCTGACTTTC. Amino acid sequence: CASSHGQFSGANVLTF. J is TRBJ2-6 and V is TRBV28, with D possibly TRBD1 on 6 matching bases. Germline assignment: CDR1 MDHEN and CDR2 SYDVKM. This CDR3 comprises 16 residues. The V end lost 5 bases, the J end lost 0 bases, and 11 bases lay between the germline ends.

In its sample, this clonotype was seen many times. This chain connects TRBV11-2 to TRBJ2-2; D may be TRBD1 (6 bases). The V gene lost 4 bases and the J gene lost 7 bases, with 13 bases spanning the gap. The CDR3 contains 14 residues. Germline values: CDR1 SGHAT, CDR2 FQNNGV. The CDR3: CASSYDRGIGELFF. CDR3 coding DNA: TGTGCCAGCAGCTATGATAGGGGGATCGGGGAGCTGTTTTTT.

V is TRBV20-1 and J is TRBJ1-6; the D is unclear. Per the germline V gene, CDR1 is DFQATT and CDR2 is SNEGSKA (reference sequence). V lost 0 bases to trimming and J lost 4 bases, with 10 bases between them. The CDR3 spans 15 residues. The CDR3 sequence: CSARDEQLYNSPLHF. In nucleotides, the CDR3 is TGCAGTGCTAGAGATGAACAGCTTTATAATTCACCCCTCCACTTT.

The chain recombines TRBV6-2 or TRBV6-3 with TRBJ2-1; 12 positions agree with TRBD2. The CDR3 has 15 residues. The V gene end was trimmed by 6 bases and the J gene end by 6 bases; junction bases not matched to a gene: 6. CDR1 MNHEY and CDR2 SVGEGT come from the germline V gene. The CDR3 reads CASSKTSGGLNEQFF. Here the CDR3 DNA reads TGTGCCAGCAGCAAGACTAGCGGGGGACTCAATGAGCAGTTCTTC.

The V call is TRBV3-2, the J call TRBJ2-5. TRBV3-2 is designated a pseudogene. The CDR3 has 13 amino acids. CDR3 sequence (DNA): TGTGCCAGCAGCCCGTTGGCCTACGAGACCCAGTACTTC. It yields the protein CASSPLAYETQYF.

This clonotype was seen repeatedly, ten times or more. The chain carries TRBV6-6 and TRBJ2-2; TRBD2 might be the D (5 bases). This CDR3 comprises 14 residues. CDR1 is MNHNY, CDR2 SVGAGI, per germline (reference sequence). Trimming removed 5 bases at V and 1 base at J, with 8 bases between. The CDR3 loop is CASSASGNTGELFF. The CDR3 DNA is TGTGCCAGCAGTGCCAGCGGGAACACCGGGGAGCTGTTTTTT.

V gene TRBV6-2 or TRBV6-3 combines with J gene TRBJ1-3; tentatively, D is TRBD1 (5 bases). Germline-derived CDR1 and CDR2 are MNHEY and SVGEGT. V lost 4 bases to trimming and J lost 5 bases, with 12 bases between them. The CDR3 covers 14 residues. CDR3 DNA sequence: TGTGCCAGCAGTTCCGGGACGCCCCGAAACACCATATATTTT. Translating it yields CASSSGTPRNTIYF.

This clonotype came up a few times. The CDR3 nucleotides read TGTGCCAGCAGTGGACTGACTCAGCCCCAGCATTTT. This encodes CASSGLTQPQHF. V usage is TRBV6-1 and J usage is TRBJ1-5; D gene unclear. V lost 4 bases to trimming and J lost 6 bases, with 7 bases between them. In germline, CDR1 is MNHNS, CDR2 SASEGT. There are 12 residues in the CDR3.

This clonotype was seen only a few times. This chain links TRBV7-2 with TRBJ1-3; D remains unclear. V shed 5 bases and J shed 0 bases, with 11 bases lying between them. Germline V gives CDR1 SGHTA, CDR2 FQGNSA. This CDR3 region has 15 residues. The DNA of the CDR3 is TGTGCCAGCAGCACCCACAGAGTCTCTGGAAACACCATATATTTT. Amino acid sequence: CASSTHRVSGNTIYF.

At least ten counts were recorded for this clonotype. V and J are TRBV5-1 and TRBJ1-1; D gene ambiguous. Germline CDR1 SGHRS, CDR2 YFSETQ. V lost 4 bases and J 13 bases, leaving 14 bases between the germline ends. The CDR3 is made up of 11 amino acids. The CDR3, as DNA: TGCGCCAGCAGCCTGGGCCCCTCGAGTTTCTTT. Its translation: CASSLGPSSFF.

The chain is built from TRBV7-2 and TRBJ1-2, with 9 bases that match TRBD1. This CDR3 is built from 15 residues. Germline values: CDR1 SGHTA, CDR2 FQGNSA. V gave up 7 bases and J gave up 6 bases; unmatched junction bases: 12. The CDR3 bases are TGTGCCAGCACCACCCCGGGGGGGACAGGGAATGGCTACACCTTC. Translating gives CASTTPGGTGNGYTF.